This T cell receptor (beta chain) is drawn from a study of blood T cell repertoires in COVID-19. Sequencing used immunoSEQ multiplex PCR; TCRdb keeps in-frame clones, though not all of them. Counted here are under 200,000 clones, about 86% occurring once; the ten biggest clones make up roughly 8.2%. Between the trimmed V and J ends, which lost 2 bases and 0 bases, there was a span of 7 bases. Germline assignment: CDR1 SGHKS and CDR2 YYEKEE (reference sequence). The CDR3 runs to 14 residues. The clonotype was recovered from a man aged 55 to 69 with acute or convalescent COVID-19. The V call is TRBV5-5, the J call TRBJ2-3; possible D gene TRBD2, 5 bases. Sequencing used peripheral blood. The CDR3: CASSFSGSTDTQYF. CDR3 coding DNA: TGTGCCAGCAGCTTTTCGGGGAGCACAGATACGCAGTATTTT.